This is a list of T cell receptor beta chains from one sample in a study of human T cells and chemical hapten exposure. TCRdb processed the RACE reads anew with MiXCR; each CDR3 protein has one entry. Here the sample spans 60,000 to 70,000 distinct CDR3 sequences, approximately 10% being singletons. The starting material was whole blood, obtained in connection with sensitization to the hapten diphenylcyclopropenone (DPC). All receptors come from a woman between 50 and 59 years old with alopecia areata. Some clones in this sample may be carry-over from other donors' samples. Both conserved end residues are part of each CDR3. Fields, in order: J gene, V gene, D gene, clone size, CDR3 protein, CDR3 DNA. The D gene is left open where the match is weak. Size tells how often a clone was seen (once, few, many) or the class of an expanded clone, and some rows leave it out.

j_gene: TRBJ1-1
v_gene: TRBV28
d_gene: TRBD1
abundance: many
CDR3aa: CASRDRVSPETEAFF
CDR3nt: TGTGCCAGCAGAGACAGGGTTTCTCCGGAGACTGAAGCTTTCTTT

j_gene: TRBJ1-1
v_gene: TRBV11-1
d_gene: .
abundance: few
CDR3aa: CATRAGAAPNTEAFF
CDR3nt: TGTGCCACCCGGGCAGGGGCCGCTCCGAACACTGAAGCTTTCTTT

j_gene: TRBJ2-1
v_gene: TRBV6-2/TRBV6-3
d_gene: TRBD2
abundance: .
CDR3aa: CASSYGGTSGYNEQFF
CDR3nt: TGTGCCAGCAGTTACGGGGGGACTAGCGGGTACAATGAGCAGTTCTTC

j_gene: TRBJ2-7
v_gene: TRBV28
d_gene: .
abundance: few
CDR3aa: CASSPGFGEQYF
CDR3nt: TGTGCCAGCAGTCCCGGTTTCGGCGAGCAGTACTTC

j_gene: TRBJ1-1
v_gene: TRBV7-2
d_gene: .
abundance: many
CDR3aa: CASRSAFTGAEAFF
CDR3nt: TGTGCCAGCAGGTCGGCATTTACAGGAGCTGAAGCTTTCTTT

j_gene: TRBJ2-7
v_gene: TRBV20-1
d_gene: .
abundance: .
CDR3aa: CSAVDRIYEQYF
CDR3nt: TGCAGTGCTGTCGACAGAATCTACGAGCAGTACTTC

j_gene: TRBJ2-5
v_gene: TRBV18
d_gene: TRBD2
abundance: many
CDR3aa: CASSPSWTSDIGVQETQYF
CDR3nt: TGTGCCAGCTCACCATCCTGGACTAGCGACATAGGGGTTCAAGAGACCCAGTACTTC

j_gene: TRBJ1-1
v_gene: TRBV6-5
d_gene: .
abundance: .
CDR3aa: CASSLKWNTEAFF
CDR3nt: TGTGCCAGCAGCCTTAAGTGGAACACTGAAGCTTTCTTT

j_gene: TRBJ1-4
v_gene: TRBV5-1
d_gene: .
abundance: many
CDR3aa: CASSLTGPNEKLFF
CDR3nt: TGCGCCAGCAGCTTAACAGGTCCTAATGAAAAACTGTTTTTT

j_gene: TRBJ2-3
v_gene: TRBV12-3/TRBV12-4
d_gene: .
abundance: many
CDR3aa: CASTQTTDTQYF
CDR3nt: TGTGCCAGCACCCAAACCACAGATACGCAGTATTTT

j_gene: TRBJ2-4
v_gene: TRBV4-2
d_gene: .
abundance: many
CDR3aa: CASSHQPDSAKNIQYF
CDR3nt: TGTGCCAGCAGCCATCAACCGGACAGTGCCAAAAACATTCAGTACTTC

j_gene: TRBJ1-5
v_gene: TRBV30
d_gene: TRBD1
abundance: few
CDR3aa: CAWSTQTGSNQPQHF
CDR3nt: TGTGCCTGGAGTACCCAGACAGGGAGCAATCAGCCCCAGCATTTT

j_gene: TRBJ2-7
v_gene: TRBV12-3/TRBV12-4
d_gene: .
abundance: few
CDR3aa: CASSSHYEQYF
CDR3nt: TGTGCCAGCAGTTCTCACTACGAGCAGTACTTC

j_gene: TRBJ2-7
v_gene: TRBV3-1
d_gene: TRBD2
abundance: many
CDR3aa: CASSPSVGGRGPEQYF
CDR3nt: TGTGCCAGCAGCCCGTCGGTCGGGGGGAGAGGGCCCGAGCAGTACTTC

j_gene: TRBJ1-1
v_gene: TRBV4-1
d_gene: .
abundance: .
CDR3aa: CASSQDMTQAFF
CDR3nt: TGCGCCAGCAGCCAAGACATGACCCAAGCTTTCTTT

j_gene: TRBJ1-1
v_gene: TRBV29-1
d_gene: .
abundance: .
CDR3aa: CSARRGNTEAFF
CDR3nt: TGCAGCGCCCGACGCGGTAACACTGAAGCTTTCTTT

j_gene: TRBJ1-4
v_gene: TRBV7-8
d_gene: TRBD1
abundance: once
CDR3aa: CASSFSTGGEKLFF
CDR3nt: TGTGCCAGCAGCTTCTCGACAGGGGGGGAAAAACTGTTTTTT

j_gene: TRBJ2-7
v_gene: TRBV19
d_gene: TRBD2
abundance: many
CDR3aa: CASRPGTSGIHEQYF
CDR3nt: TGTGCCAGTAGGCCAGGGACTAGCGGGATCCACGAGCAGTACTTC

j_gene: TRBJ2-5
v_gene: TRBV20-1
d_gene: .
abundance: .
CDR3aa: CSASTGSPQETQYF
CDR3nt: TGCAGTGCGAGTACGGGGTCCCCCCAAGAGACCCAGTACTTC

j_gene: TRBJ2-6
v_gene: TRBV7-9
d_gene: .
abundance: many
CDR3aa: CASSETFSGANVLTF
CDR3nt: TGTGCCAGCAGCGAGACTTTCTCTGGGGCCAACGTCCTGACTTTC

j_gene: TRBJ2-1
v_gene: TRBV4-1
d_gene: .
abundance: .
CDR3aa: CASSQSRGVNEQFF
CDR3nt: TGCGCCAGCAGCCAATCCAGGGGGGTGAATGAGCAGTTCTTC

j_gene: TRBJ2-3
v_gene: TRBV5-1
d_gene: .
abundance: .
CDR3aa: CASSFSRASDTQYF
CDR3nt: TGCGCCAGCAGCTTTTCGAGGGCCTCAGATACGCAGTATTTT

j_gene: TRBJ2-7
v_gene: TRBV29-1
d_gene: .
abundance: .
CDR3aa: CSVELGYEQYF
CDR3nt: TGCAGCGTTGAACTAGGCTACGAGCAGTACTTC

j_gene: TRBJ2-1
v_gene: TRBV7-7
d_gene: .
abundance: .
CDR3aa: CASSLDQLSGEQFF
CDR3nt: TGTGCCAGCAGCTTAGATCAGCTTTCAGGGGAGCAGTTCTTC

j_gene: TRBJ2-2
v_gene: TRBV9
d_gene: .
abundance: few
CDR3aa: CASSVEQVNTGELFF
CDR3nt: TGTGCCAGCAGCGTTGAACAAGTGAACACCGGGGAGCTGTTTTTT

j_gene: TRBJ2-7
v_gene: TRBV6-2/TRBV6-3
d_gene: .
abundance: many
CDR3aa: CASSFGESYEQYF
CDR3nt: TGTGCCAGCAGTTTTGGAGAATCCTACGAGCAGTACTTC

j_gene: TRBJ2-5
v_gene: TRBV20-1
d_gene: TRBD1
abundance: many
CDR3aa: CSARRQGPETQYF
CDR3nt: TGCAGTGCTCGAAGACAGGGTCCAGAGACCCAGTACTTC

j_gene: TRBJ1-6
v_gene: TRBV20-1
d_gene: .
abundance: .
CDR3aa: CSARTPTLGTPLHF
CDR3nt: TGCAGTGCTAGGACCCCTACGCTGGGGACACCCCTCCACTTT

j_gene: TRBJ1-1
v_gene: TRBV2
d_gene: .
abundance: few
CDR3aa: CASSGVDPGSVEAFF
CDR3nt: TGTGCCAGCAGTGGGGTCGATCCGGGGTCGGTTGAAGCTTTCTTT

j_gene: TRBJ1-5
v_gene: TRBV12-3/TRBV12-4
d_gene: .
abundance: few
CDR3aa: CASSLHGVQPQHF
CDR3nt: TGTGCCAGCAGTCTTCATGGTGTCCAGCCCCAGCATTTT

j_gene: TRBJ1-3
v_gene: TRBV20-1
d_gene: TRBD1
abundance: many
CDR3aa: CSARTGTGNTIYF
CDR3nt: TGCAGTGCTAGGACAGGGACTGGAAACACCATATATTTT

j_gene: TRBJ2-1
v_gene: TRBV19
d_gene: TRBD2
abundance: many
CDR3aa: CASSATSGYEQFF
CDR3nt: TGTGCCAGTAGTGCGACTAGCGGGTATGAGCAGTTCTTC

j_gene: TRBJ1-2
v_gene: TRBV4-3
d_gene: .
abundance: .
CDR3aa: CASSLWGSRTATYGYTF
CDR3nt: TGCGCCAGCAGCCTATGGGGATCCCGGACAGCGACCTATGGCTACACCTTC

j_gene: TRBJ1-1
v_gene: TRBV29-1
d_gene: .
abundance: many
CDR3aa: CSAGSMNTEAFF
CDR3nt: TGCAGCGCTGGCTCTATGAACACTGAAGCTTTCTTT

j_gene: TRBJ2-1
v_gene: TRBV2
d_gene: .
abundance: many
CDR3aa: CASSDGDYNEQFF
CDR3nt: TGTGCCAGCAGTGATGGGGACTACAATGAGCAGTTCTTC

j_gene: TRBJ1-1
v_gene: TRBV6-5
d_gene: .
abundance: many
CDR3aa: CASSYKSGATEAFF
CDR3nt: TGTGCCAGCAGTTATAAGTCGGGGGCCACTGAAGCTTTCTTT

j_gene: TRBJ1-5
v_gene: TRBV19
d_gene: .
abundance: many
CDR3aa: CASSTLGGPQHF
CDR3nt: TGTGCCAGTAGCACCTTGGGGGGGCCCCAGCATTTT

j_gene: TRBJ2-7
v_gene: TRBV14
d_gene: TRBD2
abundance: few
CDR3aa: CASSQHPGTIGEQYF
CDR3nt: TGTGCCAGCAGCCAACATCCCGGGACTATAGGCGAGCAGTACTTC

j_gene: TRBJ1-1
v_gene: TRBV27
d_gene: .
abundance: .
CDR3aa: CASSSSLRGRTEAFF
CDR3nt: TGTGCCAGCAGTTCAAGCCTTCGGGGGCGGACTGAAGCTTTCTTT

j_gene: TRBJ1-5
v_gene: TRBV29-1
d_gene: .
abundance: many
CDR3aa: CSVAGALNQPQHF
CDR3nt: TGCAGCGTTGCAGGGGCACTCAATCAGCCCCAGCATTTT

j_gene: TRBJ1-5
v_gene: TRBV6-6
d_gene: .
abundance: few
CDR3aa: CASSYVGSAQPQHF
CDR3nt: TGTGCCAGCAGTTACGTGGGGTCGGCTCAGCCCCAGCATTTT

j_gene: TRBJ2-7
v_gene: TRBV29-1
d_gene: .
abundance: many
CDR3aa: CSAVGRTSYEQYF
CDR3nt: TGCAGCGCCGTCGGGCGCACGTCCTACGAGCAGTACTTC

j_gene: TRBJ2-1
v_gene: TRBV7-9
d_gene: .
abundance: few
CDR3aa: CASSLALGGGYNEQFF
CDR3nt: TGTGCCAGCAGCTTAGCACTCGGAGGGGGCTACAATGAGCAGTTCTTC

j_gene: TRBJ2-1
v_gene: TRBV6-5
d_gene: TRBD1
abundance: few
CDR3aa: CASSYGTGVMHEQFF
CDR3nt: TGTGCCAGCAGTTACGGGACAGGGGTAATGCATGAGCAGTTCTTC

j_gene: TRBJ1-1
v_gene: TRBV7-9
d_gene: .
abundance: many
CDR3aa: CASSLDVRSAFF
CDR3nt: TGTGCCAGCAGCTTAGATGTCAGATCGGCTTTCTTT

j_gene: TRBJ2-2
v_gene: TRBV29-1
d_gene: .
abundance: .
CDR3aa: CSGGQTGELFF
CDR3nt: TGCAGCGGGGGACAAACCGGGGAGCTGTTTTTT

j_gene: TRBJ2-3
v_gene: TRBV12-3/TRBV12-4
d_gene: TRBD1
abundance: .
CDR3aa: CASNRQGQGLHTQYF
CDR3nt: TGTGCCAGCAACCGACAGGGACAGGGCCTTCATACGCAGTATTTT

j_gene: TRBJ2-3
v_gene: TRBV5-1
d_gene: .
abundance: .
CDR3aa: CASSLVSSGDTQYF
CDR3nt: TGCGCCAGCAGCTTGGTTTCATCGGGGGATACGCAGTATTTT

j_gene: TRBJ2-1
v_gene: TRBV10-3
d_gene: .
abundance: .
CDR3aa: CAISEQANEQFF
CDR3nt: TGTGCCATCAGTGAGCAGGCCAATGAGCAGTTCTTC

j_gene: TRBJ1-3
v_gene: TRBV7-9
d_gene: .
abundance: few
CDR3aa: CASSSPGSTSGNTIYF
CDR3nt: TGTGCCAGCAGCTCCCCGGGGTCTACCTCTGGAAACACCATATATTTT

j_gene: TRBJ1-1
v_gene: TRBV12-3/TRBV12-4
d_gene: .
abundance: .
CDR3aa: CASSVTRHTNTEAFF
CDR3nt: TGTGCCAGCAGTGTTACCCGACACACTAACACTGAAGCTTTCTTT

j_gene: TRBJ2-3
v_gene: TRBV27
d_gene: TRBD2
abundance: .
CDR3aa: CASSQQREITDTQYF
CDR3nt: TGTGCCAGCAGTCAACAGCGGGAGATCACAGATACGCAGTATTTT

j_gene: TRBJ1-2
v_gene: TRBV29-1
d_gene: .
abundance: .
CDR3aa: CSVVPRGIWDGYTF
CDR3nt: TGCAGCGTTGTCCCTCGAGGGATTTGGGATGGCTACACCTTC

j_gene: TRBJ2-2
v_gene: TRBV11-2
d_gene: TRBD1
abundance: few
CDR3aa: CASSRTGANTGELFF
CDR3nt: TGTGCCAGCAGCAGGACAGGAGCGAACACCGGGGAGCTGTTTTTT

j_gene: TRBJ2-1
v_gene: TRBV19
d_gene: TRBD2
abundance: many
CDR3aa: CASTRSGSSYNEQFF
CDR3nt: TGTGCCAGTACCCGTAGCGGGAGCTCCTACAATGAGCAGTTCTTC

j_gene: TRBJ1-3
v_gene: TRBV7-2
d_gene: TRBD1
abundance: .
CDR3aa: CASSTSPGTVSGNTIYF
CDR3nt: TGTGCCAGCAGCACATCCCCTGGGACAGTCTCTGGAAACACCATATATTTT

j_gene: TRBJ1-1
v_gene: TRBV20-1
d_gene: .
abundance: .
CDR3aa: CSEKGPGTEAFF
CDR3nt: TGCAGCGAAAAGGGGCCAGGGACTGAAGCTTTCTTT

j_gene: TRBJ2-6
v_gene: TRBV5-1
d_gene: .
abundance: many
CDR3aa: CASSPGLNSGANVLTF
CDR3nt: TGCGCCAGCAGCCCGGGTCTGAACTCTGGGGCCAACGTCCTGACTTTC